This entry lists 23 T cell receptor beta chains sequenced from one sample in a study of OX40 agonist ivuxolimab in advanced cancers. Data came from immunoSEQ multiplex PCR; TCRdb stores just in-frame clones and leaves some out. The profile shows approximately 70,000 clones, 75% to 95% of them singletons. Sequenced here: CD4+ or CD8+ T cells sorted from blood, sampled in a trial of the OX40 agonist ivuxolimab. Receptor source: an adult with an advanced solid tumor such as melanoma, head and neck, liver or kidney cancer.

The table lists this clone with a few counts. The rearrangement uses TRBV7-9 and TRBJ2-3; 8 nucleotides match TRBD1. This CDR3 contains 17 residues. Per germline, CDR1 SEHNR and CDR2 FQNEAQ (reference sequence). The J segment lost 1 base and the V segment lost 2 bases, leaving 8 bases of the junction unmatched. The CDR3 nucleotides read TGTGCCAGCAGCTTATCCCAGGGGGCGGGCCGCACAGATACGCAGTATTTT. Translating it yields CASSLSQGAGRTDTQYF. Using reference TRBV7-9 and TRBJ2-3 for the parts outside the CDR3, the full variable domain is DTGVSQNPRHKITKRGQNVTFRCDPISEHNRLYWYRQTLGQGPEFLTYFQNEAQLEKSRLLSDRFSAERPKGSFSTLEIQRTEQGDSAMYLCASSLSQGAGRTDTQYFGPGTRLTVL.

This chain's CDR3 is CATHSLVTSQNTEAFF. The CDR3 DNA sequence: TGTGCCACCCATTCTCTCGTTACCAGCCAGAACACTGAAGCTTTCTTT. The chain carries TRBV2 and TRBJ1-1, with unresolved D. The CDR3 extends over 16 amino acids. CDR1 is SNHLY and CDR2 is FYNNEI in the germline V gene. V lost 10 bases and J 1 base, leaving 22 bases between the germline ends. Supplemented by reference TRBV2 and TRBJ1-1, the full variable domain reads EPEVTQTPSHQVTQMGQEVILRCVPISNHLYFYWYRQILGQKVEFLVSFYNNEISEKSEIFDDQFSVERPDGSNFTLKIRSTKLEDSAMYFCATHSLVTSQNTEAFFGQGTRLTVV.

The V call is TRBV19, the J call TRBJ2-1, with 12 nucleotides matching TRBD2. V gave up 4 bases and J gave up 5 bases; unmatched junction bases: 12. The CDR3 is made up of 18 amino acids. From germline, CDR1 is LNHDA and CDR2 SQIVND (reference sequence). CDR3 in DNA: TGTGCCAGTAGTACGCTAAACCTAGGACTAGCGGGAAACAATGAGCAGTTCTTC. Amino acid sequence: CASSTLNLGLAGNNEQFF.

The J gene is TRBJ2-2, the V gene TRBV28; tentative D call: TRBD1 (6 bases). CDR3 length: 12 residues. Between the trimmed V and J ends, which lost 9 bases and 5 bases, there was a span of 10 bases. Germline CDR1 MDHEN, CDR2 SYDVKM. The CDR3 nucleotides are TGTGCCAGTACAGGGAGAACCGGGGAGCTGTTTTTT. It translates to CASTGRTGELFF.

J is TRBJ2-2 and V is TRBV5-1, with unresolved D. Germline V gives CDR1 SGHRS, CDR2 YFSETQ. The V end was cut by 1 base, the J end by 0 bases, with 7 bases between. The CDR3 contains 15 residues. The DNA of the CDR3 is TGCGCCAGCAGCTTGTTGGGCTCGAACACCGGGGAGCTGTTTTTT. Its protein is CASSLLGSNTGELFF.

The V gene is TRBV28, the J gene TRBJ1-2; D is unresolved. Trimming cost V 7 bases and J 2 bases, with 8 bases left between them. The CDR3 has 12 residues. Germline CDR1 and CDR2: MDHEN and SYDVKM. CDR3 coding DNA: TGTGCCAGCAAAAATTTAAACTATGGCTACACCTTC. Translating gives CASKNLNYGYTF.

This clone appeared a single time. V usage is TRBV9 and J usage is TRBJ2-7; the D is unclear. This CDR3 contains 14 residues. V lost 3 bases to trimming and J lost 0 bases, with 10 bases between them. Germline values: CDR1 SGDLS, CDR2 YYNGEE. This CDR3 reads CASSEMGSSYEQYF. In nucleotides, the CDR3 is TGTGCCAGCAGCGAAATGGGTAGCTCCTACGAGCAGTACTTC.

The chain recombines TRBV30 with TRBJ1-4; D possibly corresponds to TRBD1 (6 bases). Trimming took 0 bases from V and 0 from J, leaving 8 bases between them. This CDR3 has 15 amino acids. In germline, CDR1 is GTSNPN, CDR2 SVGIG (reference sequence). CDR3 sequence: CAWSVSGATNEKLFF. The DNA of the CDR3 is TGTGCCTGGAGTGTCTCAGGGGCAACTAATGAAAAACTGTTTTTT.

The chain uses TRBV5-1 and TRBJ2-5; no firm D call. V lost 4 bases and J 2 bases, leaving 12 bases between the germline ends. Per germline, CDR1 SGHRS and CDR2 YFSETQ. This CDR3 contains 14 residues. The CDR3 is CASSQVGVQETQYF. The CDR3 DNA reads TGCGCCAGCAGCCAAGTTGGGGTGCAAGAGACCCAGTACTTC.

The chain combines TRBV7-9 with TRBJ1-5, with D possibly being TRBD1 (6 bases). Germline V CDR1 and CDR2: SEHNR, FQNEAQ (reference sequence). This CDR3 comprises 12 residues. Trimming left V 5 bases short and J 6 bases short, with 8 bases between. Here the CDR3 reads CASSLQGQPQHF. The DNA of the CDR3 is TGTGCCAGCAGCCTACAGGGTCAGCCCCAGCATTTT.

This chain joins TRBV6-1 and TRBJ2-3; TRBD2 aligns across 10 bases. The CDR3 covers 14 residues. Germline values: CDR1 MNHNS, CDR2 SASEGT. V was pared by 2 bases and J by 8 bases, with 4 bases of the junction left unmatched. CDR3 in amino acids: CASSERTSGPTQYF. CDR3 coding DNA: TGTGCCAGCAGTGAAAGGACTAGCGGACCTACGCAGTATTTT.

This clone was detected only a few times. V usage is TRBV7-9 and J usage is TRBJ1-2; no clear D. Between the trimmed V and J ends, which lost 3 bases and 0 bases, there was a span of 8 bases. This CDR3 is 14 amino acids long. Per germline, CDR1 SEHNR and CDR2 FQNEAQ (reference sequence). CDR3 nucleotides: TGTGCCAGCAGCTTTGGCGGAGCTAACTATGGCTACACCTTC. Translation gives CASSFGGANYGYTF.

The V gene is TRBV30, the J gene TRBJ1-2, with no clear D. The CDR3 is 14 residues long. Germline V gives CDR1 GTSNPN, CDR2 SVGIG (reference sequence). V was clipped by 2 bases and J by 2 bases, with 12 bases between them. The CDR3 nucleotides read TGTGCCTGGAGTCGGGGTGCGGAGAACTATGGCTACACCTTC. Amino acid sequence: CAWSRGAENYGYTF.

The chain links TRBV7-2 to TRBJ1-6; D unclear. The CDR3 is made up of 13 amino acids. Trimming stripped 5 bases from V and 10 bases from J, with 12 bases between. Germline loops: CDR1 SGHTA, CDR2 FQGNSA. CDR3 residues: CASSPSRGSPLHF. CDR3 DNA sequence: TGTGCCAGCAGCCCCTCGCGGGGATCACCCCTCCACTTT.

The chain is built from TRBV6-1 and TRBJ2-3; tentatively, D is TRBD1 (5 bases). The germline V gene encodes CDR1 MNHNS and CDR2 SASEGT. V lost 5 bases and J 2 bases, leaving 14 bases between the germline ends. The length of the CDR3 is 15 residues. CDR3 protein: CASSPSVTATDTQYF. The CDR3 bases are TGTGCCAGCAGTCCATCCGTGACAGCCACAGATACGCAGTATTTT.

The V gene is TRBV30, the J gene TRBJ2-1; 11 bases fit TRBD2. J lost 3 bases, V lost 1 base, and 17 bases had no gene match. This CDR3 has 20 amino acids. Germline loops: CDR1 GTSNPN, CDR2 SVGIG (reference sequence). The CDR3 DNA is TGTGCCTGGAGTGAAGGGGTAAGTTTCGGACTAGCGGGCGGCTACAATGAGCAGTTCTTC. As protein: CAWSEGVSFGLAGGYNEQFF.

The chain uses TRBV12-5 and TRBJ1-4; D unclear. The V gene lost 1 base and the J gene lost 0 bases, with 12 bases spanning the gap. There are 17 residues in the CDR3. Germline CDR1 is LGHNT and CDR2 is FRNRAP. CDR3 residues: CASGLATSGATNEKLFF. The CDR3 nucleotides are TGTGCTAGTGGTTTGGCAACCTCGGGAGCAACTAATGAAAAACTGTTTTTT.

The CDR3 reads CASLQSNEQFF. The CDR3 nucleotides are TGTGCCAGCCTTCAGAGCAATGAGCAGTTCTTC. This sequence joins TRBV28 and TRBJ2-1; D uncertain. The CDR3 has 11 residues. The V end was cut by 8 bases, the J end by 6 bases, with 8 bases between. Germline V CDR1 and CDR2: MDHEN, SYDVKM.

Only one count was recorded for this clone. The gene calls are TRBV4-1 and TRBJ1-5; the D gene is possibly TRBD1 (5 bases). There are 13 residues in the CDR3. Trimming removed 0 bases from V and 6 bases from J, with 6 bases in between. From germline, CDR1 is MGHRA and CDR2 YSYEKL. The CDR3 region has the DNA TGCGCCAGCAGCCAAGACCAGGGTCAGCCCCAGCATTTT. Amino acid sequence: CASSQDQGQPQHF.

The gene calls are TRBV7-2 and TRBJ1-3; TRBD1 might be the D (5 bases). From germline, CDR1 is SGHTA and CDR2 FQGNSA. The CDR3 runs 14 residues. Trimming pared 5 bases from V and 7 bases from J, leaving 15 bases between. The CDR3 DNA reads as TGTGCCAGCAGCCCGGGACTCCAGGGTAACACCATATATTTT. The encoded protein is CASSPGLQGNTIYF.

This clone was detected only once. The chain links TRBV5-4 to TRBJ1-2; D not resolved. V shed 0 bases and J shed 0 bases, with 6 bases lying between them. Germline V gene sequence: CDR1 SGHNT, CDR2 YYREEE (reference sequence). The length of the CDR3 is 14 residues. CDR3 coding DNA: TGTGCCAGCAGCTTGGGGTGGGCTAACTATGGCTACACCTTC. Translation: CASSLGWANYGYTF.

The chain joins TRBV5-1 to TRBJ2-1, with 7 nucleotides matching TRBD1. Trimming removed 1 base from V and 2 bases from J; junction bases left unmatched: 3. The CDR3 extends over 15 amino acids. Germline assignment: CDR1 SGHRS and CDR2 YFSETQ. The CDR3 protein is CASSLRQGAYNEQFF. In nucleotides, the CDR3 is TGCGCCAGCAGCTTGAGGCAGGGGGCCTACAATGAGCAGTTCTTC.

The chain has TRBV5-1 and TRBJ2-2; TRBD1 is a possible D gene (6 bases). V shed 2 bases and J shed 0 bases, with 11 bases lying between them. Germline values: CDR1 SGHRS, CDR2 YFSETQ. The CDR3 runs to 16 residues. CDR3 residues: CASSFLGASNTGELFF. CDR3 DNA sequence: TGCGCCAGCAGCTTTTTGGGGGCGTCGAACACCGGGGAGCTGTTTTTT.